This T cell receptor (beta chain) stems from a study of cytomegalovirus exposure and HLA in healthy donors. Overall study results and limits: Later analysis indicated greater clonal expansion among HLA-associated TCR beta chains than among equally common other chains. Across donors, sequencing depth was assumed by presence/absence analyses to be roughly uniform. The later analysis indicated that the majority of CMV-associated TCR beta chains appeared HLA-restricted.

This CDR3 spans 10 amino acids. The germline V and J ends were trimmed by 8 bases and 3 bases, with 5 bases remaining between them. CDR1 is MNHNS and CDR2 is SASEGT in the germline V gene. The PCR made use of 60 Vbeta and 13 Jbeta primers. The assay was immunoSEQ multiplex PCR, and TCRdb's table has in-frame clones only and misses some. The sample lists about 83,000 clones, more than 70% seen once, with 3.5% to 5% in the top ten. About this clone itself: Its antigen is still unknown.

The sequence was collected from a man between 60 and 75 years old in good health and CMV-seronegative. Sequencing used PBMCs. The V and J genes are TRBV6-1 and TRBJ2-7, with unresolved D. CDR3: CASGRYEQYF. The CDR3 nucleotides are TGTGCCAGCGGCCGCTACGAGCAGTACTTC.